The T cell receptor (beta chain) described here comes from a study of blood T cells in healthy people across ages. Next came a second PCR, run for about 6 to 12 cycles, which used a sample-barcoded 5' primer along with a J-beta primer mix. TCRdb processed the 5' RACE reads anew with MiXCR; each CDR3 protein has one entry. The sample gives roughly 1.4 million distinct CDR3 sequences, around 59% of which show up once; over 6.5% is in the top ten. Findings and limits, study-wide: The study regarded diversity estimates from one million T cells as underestimates.

A few counts support this clonotype. Its antigen is unidentified. From germline, CDR1 is SQVTM and CDR2 ANQGSEA. CDR3 length: 13 amino acids. V gave up 2 bases and J gave up 4 bases, with 11 bases separating them. V and J are TRBV29-1 and TRBJ2-5; D is ambiguous. The source is a man aged 18 to 29 in good health. The sequenced material came from blood. The CDR3 DNA reads TGCAGCGTTGAACCCGGACGGGTAGAGACCCAGTACTTC. It encodes CSVEPGRVETQYF.